The next 23 T cell receptor beta chains were all read from a single sample in a study of blood T cell repertoires in COVID-19. Sequencing was performed with immunoSEQ multiplex PCR; in TCRdb, only in-frame clones are kept and a portion is missing. The data show about 440,000 clones, with approximately 90% seen just once and 4% to 5.5% held by the top ten. Sequenced input: peripheral blood. These receptors all stem from a woman aged 25 to 39 with acute or convalescent COVID-19.

The chain employs TRBV6-5 and TRBJ2-5; D unresolved. V dropped 0 bases and J dropped 4 bases, with 6 bases sitting between them. This CDR3 has 13 amino acids. Germline CDR1 reads MNHEY; CDR2 reads SVGAGI. The CDR3 is CASSYSLSETQYF. The DNA for the CDR3 is TGTGCCAGCAGTTACTCCTTGTCAGAGACCCAGTACTTC.

This chain joins TRBV18 and TRBJ1-2, with TRBD1 matching over 8 bases. Per the germline V gene, CDR1 is KGHSH and CDR2 is LQKENI. The V segment lost 4 bases and the J segment 6 bases; nucleotides outside the gene matches: 4. The CDR3 totals 13 residues. Written as DNA, the CDR3 is TGTGCCAGCTCACGCGAGGACAGGGATGGCTACACCTTC. This encodes CASSREDRDGYTF.

The chain couples TRBV5-4 to TRBJ2-3; D is possibly TRBD2 (6 bases). V was cut by 0 bases and J by 7 bases, with 12 bases left in between. Per germline, CDR1 SGHNT and CDR2 YYREEE (reference sequence). CDR3 length equals 14 residues. The CDR3 sequence is CASSLELALNTQYF. The CDR3 nucleotides read TGTGCCAGCAGCTTGGAGCTAGCGTTGAATACGCAGTATTTT.

The V gene is TRBV2, the J gene TRBJ1-4; TRBD1 agrees at 7 bases. The CDR3 covers 11 residues. V gave up 9 bases and J gave up 9 bases; unmatched junction bases: 4. Per the germline V gene, CDR1 is SNHLY and CDR2 is FYNNEI. The CDR3 is CASLQGQKLFF. The CDR3 DNA reads as TGTGCCAGTTTACAGGGGCAAAAACTGTTTTTT. The whole variable domain, remainder taken from reference TRBV2 and TRBJ1-4, is EPEVTQTPSHQVTQMGQEVILRCVPISNHLYFYWYRQILGQKVEFLVSFYNNEISEKSEIFDDQFSVERPDGSNFTLKIRSTKLEDSAMYFCASLQGQKLFFGSGTQLSVL.

A remark on this clone: One base away lies a much larger clone, so this may be a sequencing read error. Other DNA sequences in the same sample also yield this CDR3. The rearrangement links TRBV7-3 to TRBJ2-7; 10 bases match TRBD1. The CDR3 spans 13 residues. Trimming took 3 bases from V and 4 from J; bases not matched to a gene: 0. In germline, CDR1 is SGHTA, CDR2 FQGTGA. The CDR3 sequence: CASSLDRGYEQYF. The DNA for the CDR3 is TGTGCCAGCAGCTTGGACAGGGGGTACGAGCAGTACTTC.

The chain couples TRBV2 to TRBJ2-7; 7 bases are shared with TRBD1. CDR1 SNHLY and CDR2 FYNNEI come from the germline V gene. Trimming cost V 5 bases and J 6 bases; bases outside gene matches: 10. CDR3 length: 14 residues. The CDR3 here is CASSMGTEGGEQYF. The CDR3 DNA follows: TGTGCCAGCAGTATGGGGACAGAAGGGGGCGAGCAGTACTTC.

This clone was counted between two and nine times. The rearrangement uses TRBV2 and TRBJ2-1, with 9 bases that match TRBD1. V lost 7 bases and J lost 4; bases outside the gene matches: 5. Germline CDR1 and CDR2: SNHLY and FYNNEI. This CDR3 region has 14 residues. CDR3 region: CASIDRGGYNEQFF. In DNA, the CDR3 is TGTGCCAGCATCGACAGGGGGGGGTACAATGAGCAGTTCTTC.

The chain employs TRBV5-1 and TRBJ2-3, with 9 bases that match TRBD2. J gave up 2 bases and V 0 bases, and 7 bases lay outside the gene matches. Germline V CDR1 and CDR2: SGHRS, YFSETQ. There are 17 residues in the CDR3. The CDR3 loop is CASSLDGLAGPTDTQYF. In nucleotides, the CDR3 is TGCGCCAGCAGCTTGGATGGGCTAGCGGGGCCCACAGATACGCAGTATTTT.

The chain uses TRBV27 and TRBJ1-5, with 7 bases aligning to TRBD1. The CDR3 consists of 15 residues. J was trimmed by 0 bases and V by 8 bases; bases with no gene match: 7. Germline CDR1 and CDR2: MNHEY and SMNVEV (reference sequence). CDR3 in amino acids: CASRDSIISNQPQHF. The CDR3 coding sequence is TGTGCCAGCCGGGACAGCATCATTAGCAATCAGCCCCAGCATTTT.

The rearrangement joins TRBV7-2 to TRBJ2-2; D is possibly TRBD2 (6 bases). Germline CDR1 is SGHTA and CDR2 is FQGNSA. The CDR3 sequence is 14 residues long. V gave up 2 bases and J gave up 5 bases, with 9 bases separating them. CDR3 in DNA: TGTGCCAGCAGCTTATTCGGGGGTACCGGGGAGCTGTTTTTT. This encodes CASSLFGGTGELFF.

The chain employs TRBV5-1 and TRBJ2-7, with D possibly TRBD1 on 7 matching bases. V lost 4 bases, J lost 7 bases, and 15 bases lay in between. Germline V lookup: CDR1 SGHRS, CDR2 YFSETQ. The CDR3 spans 13 residues. CDR3 region: CASSNWTGGEQYF. DNA of the CDR3: TGCGCCAGCAGCAACTGGACAGGAGGGGAGCAGTACTTC.

This chain uses TRBV7-7 with TRBJ1-5; 7 bases are a match to TRBD1. Germline V gives CDR1 SSHAT, CDR2 FNYEAQ (reference sequence). The CDR3 totals 15 residues. V lost 5 bases and J lost 3; bases outside the gene matches: 7. The DNA for the CDR3 is TGTGCCAGCAGCCGGCAGGGGGATACCAATCAGCCCCAGCATTTT. Its translation is CASSRQGDTNQPQHF.

CDR3 nucleotides: TGTGCCAGCAGTGAAAGCGGGCATGGCACAGATACGCAGTATTTT. Its translation: CASSESGHGTDTQYF. The chain employs TRBV2 and TRBJ2-3; maybe TRBD2 (6 bases). The CDR3 consists of 15 residues. The V end lost 2 bases, the J end lost 1 base, and 10 bases lay between the germline ends. The V gene's germline CDR1 is SNHLY and CDR2 FYNNEI.

This clone has just one count. The CDR3 DNA reads TGTGCCAGCAGCTTATCCCCCGCTAGCGGGGGACAAGAGACCCAGTACTTC. Its translation is CASSLSPASGGQETQYF. The chain recombines TRBV7-6 with TRBJ2-5; 10 positions match TRBD2. The CDR3 runs 17 residues. V was pared by 2 bases and J by 2 bases, with 8 bases of the junction left unmatched. Germline CDR1 and CDR2: SGHVS and FNYEAQ.

As concerns this clone: The sample has other DNA sequences that encode this CDR3 too. The chain has TRBV2 and TRBJ1-1; a weak D match, TRBD1 (5 bases). CDR1 is SNHLY and CDR2 is FYNNEI in the germline V gene. Trimming cost V 4 bases and J 0 bases, with 6 bases left between them. The CDR3 loop spans 13 amino acids. In nucleotides, the CDR3 is TGTGCCAGCAGTGGACAGATGAACACTGAAGCTTTCTTT. As protein: CASSGQMNTEAFF.

The chain recombines TRBV10-3 with TRBJ2-5, with 9 bases that match TRBD1. Germline V gene sequence: CDR1 ENHRY, CDR2 SYGVKD. J lost 5 bases, V lost 4 bases, and 2 bases had no gene match. The CDR3 extends over 13 amino acids. Here the CDR3 reads CAISVTGGETQYF. CDR3 nucleotides: TGTGCCATCAGTGTGACAGGGGGGGAGACCCAGTACTTC.

This chain connects TRBV7-9 to TRBJ1-1, with 7 nucleotides matching TRBD1. There are 16 residues in the CDR3. After removal of 5 bases from V and 3 bases from J, the junction contained 12 bases not matched to a gene. Germline CDR1 is SEHNR and CDR2 is FQNEAQ (reference sequence). CDR3 bases: TGTGCCAGCAGCAGACAGGGTTGGGGATTGGACACTGAAGCTTTCTTT. This sequence encodes CASSRQGWGLDTEAFF.

As regards this clone: The sample holds other DNA sequences that translate to the same CDR3. The rearrangement uses TRBV2 and TRBJ1-3; D ambiguous. CDR3 length: 14 amino acids. Germline V gene sequence: CDR1 SNHLY, CDR2 FYNNEI. V lost 6 bases and J lost 0, with 9 bases in between. The CDR3 here is CASRGRFSGNTIYF. The CDR3 DNA sequence: TGTGCCAGCAGGGGGAGGTTCTCTGGAAACACCATATATTTT.

The chain couples TRBV5-1 to TRBJ1-1; D remains unclear. V lost 0 bases, J lost 0 bases, and 12 bases lay in between. This CDR3 contains 16 residues. Germline V gene lookup returns CDR1 SGHRS and CDR2 YFSETQ. The CDR3 reads CASSLVSVHMNTEAFF. As DNA, the CDR3 is TGCGCCAGCAGCTTGGTTTCTGTCCACATGAACACTGAAGCTTTCTTT.

J is TRBJ2-1 and V is TRBV27; 9 bases line up with TRBD1. This CDR3 is built from 13 residues. Trimming took 3 bases from V and 9 from J; bases not matched to a gene: 3. Looked up from germline, CDR1 is MNHEY and CDR2 is SMNVEV (reference sequence). The DNA of the CDR3 is TGTGCCAGCAGTTTGAGACAGGGGGTTGAGCAGTTCTTC. Its protein product is CASSLRQGVEQFF.

The chain links TRBV24-1 to TRBJ1-5; 7 bases agree with TRBD1. The trim removed 10 bases at V and 0 bases at J, leaving 8 bases unmatched. The CDR3 contains 15 residues. Germline CDR1 is KGHDR and CDR2 is SFDVKD. The CDR3 spells CATKLGQYSNQPQHF. The CDR3 bases are TGTGCCACGAAATTGGGACAGTATAGCAATCAGCCCCAGCATTTT.

This clone was detected once. The V and J genes are TRBV3-1 (or the pseudogene TRBV3-2) and TRBJ2-1; D call uncertain. The CDR3 has 15 residues. Trimming pared 0 bases from V and 6 bases from J, leaving 12 bases between. Germline CDR1 and CDR2: LGHDT and YNNKEL (reference sequence). CDR3 sequence reads: CASSQDSPRSNEQFF. CDR3 sequence (DNA): TGTGCCAGCAGCCAAGATTCCCCCCGGTCCAATGAGCAGTTCTTC.

In DNA, the CDR3 is TGCGCCAGCAGCCAAGTCCCTAGCGACTCCTACGAGCAGTACTTC. Translation gives CASSQVPSDSYEQYF. V usage is TRBV4-1 and J usage is TRBJ2-7; perhaps TRBD2 as D (6 bases). The CDR3 loop spans 15 amino acids. Germline V lookup: CDR1 MGHRA, CDR2 YSYEKL. V was cut by 1 base and J by 0 bases, with 10 bases left in between.